Each of the 8 T cell receptor beta chains below was sequenced from the same sample in a study of blood T cell repertoires in COVID-19. Method: immunoSEQ multiplex PCR; TCRdb's copy keeps in-frame clones and lacks some. The sample has fewer than 350,000 clones, approximately 90% seen once; the top ten hold roughly 2.1%. Sequenced: PBMCs or T cells enriched from blood (not recorded which). All receptors derive from a woman in her thirties or forties with acute COVID-19.

The rearrangement uses TRBV12-5 and TRBJ1-1; D remains unclear. Germline lookup yields CDR1 LGHNT and CDR2 FRNRAP. CDR3 size: 16 residues. Trimming took off 0 bases at V and 1 base at J, with 12 bases between the two ends. The CDR3 region has the DNA TGTGCTAGTGGTTTGGTACTAGGTGTGAGGAACACTGAAGCTTTCTTT. Encoded protein: CASGLVLGVRNTEAFF. The whole variable domain, remainder taken from reference TRBV12-5 and TRBJ1-1, is DARVTQTPRHKVTEMGQEVTMRCQPILGHNTVFWYRQTMMQGLELLAYFRNRAPLDDSGMPKDRFSAEMPDATLATLKIQPSEPRDSAVYFCASGLVLGVRNTEAFFGQGTRLTVV.

V usage is TRBV28 and J usage is TRBJ1-6; 8 nucleotides align to TRBD1. The CDR3 loop spans 13 amino acids. The junction had 4 bases not matched to a gene; V was cut back by 10 bases and J by 5 bases. Germline V gene sequence: CDR1 MDHEN, CDR2 SYDVKM. CDR3 in DNA: TGTGCCATCAGACAGGGGCATAATTCACCCCTCCACTTT. Translation gives CAIRQGHNSPLHF.

The CDR3 region is CASSDIGTSKGDGYTF. CDR3 DNA: TGTGCCAGCAGTGATATAGGGACATCCAAAGGGGATGGCTACACCTTC. The V and J genes are TRBV6-1 and TRBJ1-2; tentatively, D is TRBD1 (6 bases). Germline values: CDR1 MNHNS, CDR2 SASEGT. The CDR3 is 16 amino acids. V lost 3 bases to trimming and J lost 6 bases, with 20 bases between them.

The V and J genes are TRBV5-8 and TRBJ1-1; 8 bases are shared with TRBD1. V was clipped by 5 bases and J by 4 bases; unmatched bases: 10. The germline V gene encodes CDR1 SGHTS and CDR2 YDEGEE. The CDR3 loop spans 15 amino acids. The chain's CDR3 is CASSLRRTGSTEAFF. CDR3 bases: TGTGCCAGCAGTTTGAGGAGGACAGGGTCCACTGAAGCTTTCTTT.

V and J are TRBV2 and TRBJ2-5; TRBD1 aligns across 8 bases. The CDR3 consists of 14 residues. In germline, CDR1 is SNHLY, CDR2 FYNNEI. The V and J ends lost 0 bases and 4 bases, in that order; junction bases with no gene match: 1. As DNA, the CDR3 is TGTGCCAGCAGTGAAGCAACAGGGGGAGAGACCCAGTACTTC. This translates into CASSEATGGETQYF.

The chain carries TRBV9 and TRBJ1-1; D not resolved. The germline V and J ends were trimmed by 4 bases and 0 bases, with 10 bases remaining between them. The germline V gene encodes CDR1 SGDLS and CDR2 YYNGEE. The CDR3 sequence is 14 residues long. CDR3 sequence: CASSPRSVNTEAFF. The CDR3, as DNA: TGTGCCAGCAGCCCTCGTTCGGTGAACACTGAAGCTTTCTTT. The full variable domain, its missing parts supplied by reference TRBV9 and TRBJ1-1, is DSGVTQTPKHLITATGQRVTLRCSPRSGDLSVYWYQQSLDQGLQFLIQYYNGEERAKGNILERFSAQQFPDLHSELNLSSLELGDSALYFCASSPRSVNTEAFFGQGTRLTVV.

This chain joins TRBV6-4 and TRBJ1-2; D is unresolved. This CDR3 comprises 16 residues. CDR1 MRHNA and CDR2 SNTAGT come from the germline V gene. Trimming took off 8 bases at V and 5 bases at J, with 24 bases between the two ends. The CDR3 DNA sequence: TGTGCCAGCGGAGGTGGTTGGGTGAGGGAGTGGTATGGCTACACCTTC. It codes for CASGGGWVREWYGYTF.

This clone appeared a single time. The rearrangement uses TRBV19 and TRBJ2-7; 8 bases are a match to TRBD1. Per germline, CDR1 LNHDA and CDR2 SQIVND (reference sequence). The CDR3 runs to 15 residues. V dropped 1 base and J dropped 4; count of bases not matched to a gene: 6. The CDR3 here is CASSIGGTGLYEQYF. CDR3 sequence (DNA): TGTGCCAGTAGTATAGGGGGGACAGGATTATACGAGCAGTACTTC.